Presented here are 26 T cell receptor beta chains from one specimen sequenced in a study of regulatory T cells in long-lasting Graves disease. Both iRepertoire HTBI primers and Arm-PCR of CDR3 regions were used to build the TCR beta libraries. TCRdb re-derived calls from the multiplex PCR reads in MiXCR, one entry per CDR3 protein. The data contain 310,000 or so distinct CDR3 sequences, around 19% of them singletons. Time point in this sample: persistent/refractory GD, antithyroid drugs over 5 years with positive TRAb. The TCR library used RNA extracted from PBMCs. The source material was peripheral blood mononuclear cells (PBMCs), sampled when the disease was refractory, from a patient treated with antithyroid drugs. The origin of the receptors is a female donor with Graves disease.

In its sample, this clonotype was seen many times. The chain recombines TRBV4-3 with TRBJ1-4; D call uncertain. Trimming took off 1 base at V and 3 bases at J, with 9 bases between the two ends. The CDR3 consists of 15 residues. In germline, CDR1 is LGHNA, CDR2 YSLEER. The CDR3 sequence is CASSQAPAPNEKLFF. CDR3 sequence (DNA): TGCGCCAGCAGCCAAGCTCCGGCTCCTAATGAAAAACTGTTTTTT.

The V gene is TRBV3-1, the J gene TRBJ2-7; D is uncertain. CDR1 and CDR2 (germline): LGHDT, YNNKEL (reference sequence). This CDR3 contains 12 residues. Deletions cut 2 bases from V and 3 bases from J, with 5 bases between. The CDR3 nucleotides read TGTGCCAGCAGCCAAAACAACTACGAGCAGTACTTC. Translating gives CASSQNNYEQYF.

This clonotype was detected only a few times. J is TRBJ1-5 and V is TRBV7-2; TRBD1 matches 7 bases. V shed 2 bases and J 0 bases; nucleotides not matched to a gene: 4. The CDR3 has 16 amino acids. Germline V gives CDR1 SGHTA, CDR2 FQGNSA. This CDR3 is CASSLFGTDSNQPQHF. The DNA of the CDR3 is TGTGCCAGCAGCTTATTCGGGACAGATAGCAATCAGCCCCAGCATTTT.

This clonotype was counted between two and nine times. The V and J genes are TRBV19 and TRBJ1-4; possible D gene TRBD1, 6 bases. Trimming removed 7 bases at V and 7 bases at J, with 13 bases between. Germline lookup yields CDR1 LNHDA and CDR2 SQIVND (reference sequence). There are 13 residues in the CDR3. CDR3 protein: CASTQGLGEKLFF. In DNA form, the CDR3 reads TGTGCCAGTACACAGGGATTAGGTGAAAAACTGTTTTTT.

The sample holds many counts of this clonotype. This clone may be a read error of a much larger clone one base away. The chain carries TRBV11-2 and TRBJ2-7; D is undetermined. Germline lookup yields CDR1 SGHAT and CDR2 FQNNGV. The CDR3 is 11 residues long. V lost 1 base and J 6 bases, leaving 4 bases between the germline ends. The CDR3 loop reads CASSLGREQYF. The CDR3 region has the DNA TGTGCCAGCAGCTTAGGGCGCGAGCAGTACTTC.

Ten or more counts support this clonotype. V is TRBV27 and J is TRBJ1-5; 7 positions match TRBD1. The ends lost 6 bases at V and 6 bases at J; junction bases unmatched: 8. CDR1 MNHEY and CDR2 SMNVEV come from the germline V gene (reference sequence). The CDR3 covers 14 residues. The CDR3, as DNA: TGTGCCAGCAGCCTCACAGGGGCGGGTCAGCCCCAGCATTTT. Amino acid sequence: CASSLTGAGQPQHF.

The V call is TRBV6-5, the J call TRBJ1-6; tentative D call: TRBD1 (5 bases). The CDR3 sequence is 15 residues long. The germline V gene has CDR1 MNHEY and CDR2 SVGAGI. V was trimmed by 2 bases and J by 5 bases, leaving 10 bases between them. CDR3 nucleotides: TGTGCCAGCAGTTACCTTCCGACAGATAATTCACCCCTCCACTTT. As protein: CASSYLPTDNSPLHF.

In its sample, this clonotype was seen many times. V usage is TRBV20-1 and J usage is TRBJ2-7; D tentatively fits TRBD1 or TRBD2 (5 bases each). CDR3 length equals 14 residues. The ends were cut back, 1 base at V and 0 bases at J, with 10 bases in the middle. Germline CDR1 and CDR2: DFQATT and SNEGSKA (reference sequence). CDR3 loop: CSARGGTPSYEQYF. The CDR3, as DNA: TGCAGTGCTAGAGGTGGGACGCCCTCCTACGAGCAGTACTTC.

The chain employs TRBV29-1 and TRBJ1-2; 9 bases map to TRBD1. Looked up from germline, CDR1 is SQVTM and CDR2 is ANQGSEA. The CDR3 spans 13 residues. V lost 6 bases and J lost 4; bases outside the gene matches: 6. Here the CDR3 reads CSVPDRGGYGYTF. The CDR3 DNA sequence: TGCAGCGTCCCGGACAGGGGAGGCTATGGCTACACCTTC. The full variable domain, rest sourced from reference TRBV29-1 and TRBJ1-2, is SAVISQKPSRDICQRGTSLTIQCQVDSQVTMMFWYRQQPGQSLTLIATANQGSEATYESGFVIDKFPISRPNLTFSTLTVSNMSPEDSSIYLCSVPDRGGYGYTFGSGTRLTVV.

The J gene is TRBJ1-4, the V gene TRBV19; D remains ambiguous. V lost 3 bases, J lost 3 bases, and 8 bases lay in between. The CDR3 has 14 residues. From germline, CDR1 is LNHDA and CDR2 SQIVND (reference sequence). The CDR3 DNA reads TGTGCCAGTAGTATGCGTAGGGCTAATGAAAAACTGTTTTTT. It encodes CASSMRRANEKLFF.

This clonotype has a handful of counts. A much larger clone differs from this one at a single base, so this may be a read error. The CDR3 sequence is CASSGGQGSSPLHF. As DNA, the CDR3 is TGTGCCAGCAGTGGGGGACAGGGCAGTTCACCCCTCCACTTT. The rearrangement joins TRBV2 to TRBJ1-6; 9 bases align to TRBD1. Germline V gene sequence: CDR1 SNHLY, CDR2 FYNNEI. This CDR3 spans 14 amino acids. V shed 4 bases, J shed 9 bases, and the junction held 4 bases outside the gene matches.

Of note for this clonotype: This sequence may be a read error, since a much larger clone differs from it by one base. The conserved phenylalanine or tryptophan is not found at the CDR3 terminus, so this likely reflects a read error. The chain carries TRBV12-3 or TRBV12-4 and TRBJ2-7; 9 nucleotides match TRBD2. The CDR3 is made up of 14 amino acids. With V trimmed by 1 base and J by 7 bases, 5 bases remained unmatched. CDR3 nucleotide sequence: TGTGCCAGCAGTTTAGGAGGACTAGCGAGGGAGCAGTACCTC. Protein product: CASSLGGLAREQYL.

The V call is TRBV12-3 or TRBV12-4, the J call TRBJ2-7, with TRBD2 matching 8 bases. V lost 6 bases and J lost 7; bases outside the gene matches: 5. The CDR3 contains 12 residues. This chain's CDR3 is CASSPGGPEQYF. CDR3 bases: TGTGCCAGCAGCCCGGGGGGGCCGGAGCAGTACTTC.

The rearrangement uses TRBV7-9 and TRBJ2-7; tentatively, D is TRBD2 (6 bases). Germline V gives CDR1 SEHNR, CDR2 FQNEAQ (reference sequence). The germline V and J ends were trimmed by 6 bases and 2 bases, with 17 bases remaining between them. The CDR3 extends over 15 amino acids. In nucleotides, the CDR3 is TGTGCCAGCAGACCAACGGGGGACCGGCCCTACGAGCAGTACTTC. Encoded protein: CASRPTGDRPYEQYF. Looking up the rest from reference TRBV7-9 and TRBJ2-7 gives the full variable domain: DTGVSQNPRHKITKRGQNVTFRCDPISEHNRLYWYRQTLGQGPEFLTYFQNEAQLEKSRLLSDRFSAERPKGSFSTLEIQRTEQGDSAMYLCASRPTGDRPYEQYFGPGTRLTVT.

This clonotype showed up many times. The chain carries TRBV2 and TRBJ2-7; TRBD2 aligns across 11 bases. J lost 3 bases, V lost 6 bases, and 4 bases had no gene match. Germline V CDR1 and CDR2: SNHLY, FYNNEI. The CDR3 is 14 residues long. CDR3 in DNA: TGTGCCAGCAGGGGGACTAGCGGATTCTACGAGCAGTACTTC. Translation: CASRGTSGFYEQYF.

This clonotype was observed a few times. The chain combines TRBV10-3 with TRBJ2-7; possible D gene TRBD1, 7 bases. From germline, CDR1 is ENHRY and CDR2 SYGVKD. This CDR3 is 17 amino acids long. With 2 bases removed from V and 0 bases from J, the gap between germline ends came to 17 bases. The CDR3 DNA reads TGTGCCATCAGTGAGCCCCAGACAGGGAGGAGCTCCTACGAGCAGTACTTC. Its translation: CAISEPQTGRSSYEQYF.

The chain recombines TRBV2 with TRBJ2-1; the match to TRBD2 covers 11 bases. In germline, CDR1 is SNHLY, CDR2 FYNNEI. The V gene end was trimmed by 4 bases and the J gene end by 7 bases; junction bases not matched to a gene: 15. This CDR3 is built from 18 residues. The CDR3, as DNA: TGTGCCAGCAGTGGCCGACTAGCGGGATTGACACGGGGGAATGAGCAGTTCTTC. Its protein product is CASSGRLAGLTRGNEQFF.

The rearrangement uses TRBV18 and TRBJ2-7, with TRBD1 identical over 12 bases. Trimming removed 0 bases from V and 5 bases from J; junction bases left unmatched: 5. The CDR3 spans 16 residues. Germline V gene lookup returns CDR1 KGHSH and CDR2 LQKENI. Here the CDR3 reads CASSPPDGTGGHEQYF. The CDR3, as DNA: TGTGCCAGCTCACCACCCGACGGGACAGGGGGCCACGAGCAGTACTTC.

This clonotype has ten or more counts. This sequence joins TRBV12-3 or TRBV12-4 and TRBJ1-2; TRBD1 matches 9 bases. The CDR3 sequence is 15 residues long. V trimming: 2 bases; J trimming: 4 bases; junction bases outside the gene matches: 5. For the CDR3, the DNA is TGTGCCAGCAGTTTAACGGGACAGGGATTCTATGGCTACACCTTC. Encoded protein: CASSLTGQGFYGYTF.

The chain joins TRBV30 to TRBJ1-5; the D gene is possibly TRBD1 (6 bases). Trimming removed 1 base from V and 7 bases from J, with 11 bases in between. This CDR3 spans 13 amino acids. Germline V lookup: CDR1 GTSNPN, CDR2 SVGIG (reference sequence). The DNA for the CDR3 is TGTGCCTGGAGTGGGGGACAATACCAGCCCCAGCATTTT. Amino acids: CAWSGGQYQPQHF.

This clonotype was seen a handful of times. J is TRBJ1-2 and V is TRBV29-1, with 7 nucleotides matching TRBD1. Germline trimming cut 6 bases from V and 4 bases from J; bases unmatched to any gene: 5. This CDR3 comprises 12 residues. Germline V gene sequence: CDR1 SQVTM, CDR2 ANQGSEA. DNA of the CDR3: TGCAGCGTAAGGGGGCAAGGCTATGGCTACACCTTC. It specifies CSVRGQGYGYTF.

This clonotype was counted only a few times. The chain joins TRBV29-1 to TRBJ1-1, with D possibly matching TRBD1 (5 bases). The CDR3 runs 13 residues. Trimming pared 1 base from V and 10 bases from J, leaving 16 bases between. Germline CDR1 is SQVTM and CDR2 is ANQGSEA. CDR3: CSVEGGPGLGAFF. The CDR3 DNA is TGCAGCGTTGAAGGGGGACCGGGGTTAGGAGCTTTCTTT.

The chain employs TRBV5-6 and TRBJ2-7, with D possibly TRBD2 on 6 matching bases. From germline, CDR1 is SGHDT and CDR2 YYEEEE. V lost 0 bases, J lost 2 bases, and 18 bases lay in between. The CDR3 is made up of 17 amino acids. The CDR3 reads CASSLAAGPRETYEQYF. The CDR3 nucleotides read TGTGCCAGCAGCTTGGCTGCGGGACCTAGAGAGACCTACGAGCAGTACTTC.

This clonotype turned up a few times. The rearrangement links TRBV4-2 to TRBJ2-5; the D gene is possibly TRBD1 (5 bases). Per the germline V gene, CDR1 is LGHNA and CDR2 is YNFKEQ. The V and J ends lost 0 bases and 7 bases respectively, with 12 bases between them. The length of the CDR3 is 14 residues. CDR3 sequence (DNA): TGTGCCAGCAGCCAAGATTGGCCTGGGGCGACCCAGTACTTC. This gives the protein CASSQDWPGATQYF.

A few counts support this clonotype. The chain is built from TRBV12-3 or TRBV12-4 and TRBJ1-4; D is perhaps TRBD1 (5 bases). The CDR3 length is 13 residues. V was clipped by 3 bases and J by 8 bases, with 10 bases between them. As DNA, the CDR3 is TGTGCCAGCAGTTTTGGGGGGAGAGAAAAACTGTTTTTT. This encodes CASSFGGREKLFF.

This clonotype was recorded at least ten times. J is TRBJ2-7 and V is TRBV2; D ambiguous. This CDR3 comprises 14 residues. V was pared by 0 bases and J by 0 bases, with 6 bases between. Germline CDR1 and CDR2: SNHLY and FYNNEI. CDR3 sequence: CASSEAPASYEQYF. CDR3 nucleotides: TGTGCCAGCAGTGAAGCGCCAGCCTCCTACGAGCAGTACTTC.